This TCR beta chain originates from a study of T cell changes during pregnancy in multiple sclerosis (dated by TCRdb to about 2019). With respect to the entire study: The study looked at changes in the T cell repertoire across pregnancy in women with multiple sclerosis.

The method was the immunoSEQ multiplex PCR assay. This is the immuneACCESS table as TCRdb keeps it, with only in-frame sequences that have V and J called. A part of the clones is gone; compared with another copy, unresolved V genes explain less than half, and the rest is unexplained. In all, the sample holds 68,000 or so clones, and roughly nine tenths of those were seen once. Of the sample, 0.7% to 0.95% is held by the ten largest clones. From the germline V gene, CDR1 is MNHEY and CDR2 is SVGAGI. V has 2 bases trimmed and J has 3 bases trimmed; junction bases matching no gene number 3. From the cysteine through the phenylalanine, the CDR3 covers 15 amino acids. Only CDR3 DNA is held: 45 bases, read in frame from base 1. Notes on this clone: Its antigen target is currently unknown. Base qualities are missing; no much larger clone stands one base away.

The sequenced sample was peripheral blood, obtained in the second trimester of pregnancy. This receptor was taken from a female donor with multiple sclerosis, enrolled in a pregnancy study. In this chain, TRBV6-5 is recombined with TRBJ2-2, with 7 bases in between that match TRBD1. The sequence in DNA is TGTGCCAGCAGTTACCGGACAGGATACACCGGGGAGCTGTTTTTT. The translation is CASSYRTGYTGELFF.